This T cell receptor (beta chain) derives from a study of T-cell reconstitution after alpha-beta-depleted transplantation in children. Study-level results: After one year, T-cell counts and TCRbeta diversity mostly came from new T cells. Surviving recipient T cells and thymic progenitors accounted for the high day-60 TCRbeta diversity observed in some patients. The origin of alpha-beta T cells about two months after transplant was reportedly several hundred expanded graft clones.

CDR1 MNHNS and CDR2 SASEGT come from the germline V gene. This CDR3 contains 16 residues. Trimming took off 8 bases at V and 7 bases at J, with 21 bases between the two ends. With respect to this clonotype: Its antigen is as yet unknown.

Unique molecular identifiers were built into the TCRbeta library. TCRdb analysed the PCR reads with MiXCR anew, one entry per CDR3 protein. The table records about 250,000 distinct CDR3 sequences, 20% to 30% of them present only once. This sample comprised PBMCs, mostly from graft donor cells, obtained 360 days after TCRalphabeta/CD19-depleted stem cell transplant. This chain links TRBV6-1 with TRBJ1-6; D is ambiguous. This receptor was identified in a female patient aged 2-9 years who had a stem cell transplant for congenital amegakaryocytic thrombocytopenia, so the T cells may come from the graft donor. The CDR3 here is CASSFFKGFGNSPLHF. CDR3 DNA: TGTGCCAGCTCATTTTTTAAGGGTTTTGGGAATTCACCCCTCCACTTT.